This is a list of T cell receptor beta chains from one sample in a study of blood T cell repertoires in COVID-19. Libraries were prepared by immunoSEQ multiplex PCR; TCRdb keeps only in-frame clonotypes and omits some of them. Among a few hundred thousand clones listed, 88% were seen once. Material for sequencing was peripheral blood. The receptors stem from a woman aged 40 to 50 who had recovered from COVID-19. Both conserved end residues are part of each CDR3. A D gene is named only where the DNA matches it firmly. A row's size may be missing; if present it is once, few, many or a size class.

CDR3 protein | CDR3 DNA | clone size | V gene | D gene | J gene
CASSRQVRYGYTF | TGTGCCAGCAGTCGACAGGTCCGCTATGGCTACACCTTC | NA | TRBV6-2/TRBV6-3 | NA | TRBJ1-2
CASSLATDTEAFF | TGTGCCAGCAGCTTAGCGACAGACACTGAAGCTTTCTTT | NA | TRBV7-9 | NA | TRBJ1-1
CASSFGTSGNYWTQYF | TGTGCCAGCAGCTTCGGGACTAGCGGGAACTATTGGACCCAGTACTTC | NA | TRBV7-2 | TRBD2 | TRBJ2-5
CASSLPRTAPYEQYF | TGTGCCAGCAGCTTACCCCGGACAGCCCCCTACGAGCAGTACTTC | NA | TRBV7-9 | NA | TRBJ2-7
CASRPPGTRSRQFF | TGTGCCAGCAGACCCCCCGGGACTAGAAGTCGGCAGTTCTTC | once | TRBV3-1/TRBV3-2 | TRBD2 | TRBJ2-1
CASSNRDRGGQFF | TGTGCCAGCAGCAACCGGGACCGGGGGGGGCAGTTCTTC | NA | TRBV11-2 | TRBD2 | TRBJ2-1
CAIPYSGANVLTF | TGTGCCATCCCCTACTCTGGGGCCAACGTCCTGACTTTC | NA | TRBV12-3/TRBV12-4 | NA | TRBJ2-6
CASSLMGAWANTEAFF | TGTGCCAGCAGCTTGATGGGGGCCTGGGCTAACACTGAAGCTTTCTTT | NA | TRBV5-6 | NA | TRBJ1-1
CASTSDNSPLHF | TGTGCCAGCACCTCAGATAATTCACCCCTCCACTTT | NA | TRBV7-9 | NA | TRBJ1-6
CASSPGLAGGPRYNEQFF | TGTGCCAGCAGCCCGGGACTAGCGGGAGGGCCACGGTACAATGAGCAGTTCTTC | NA | TRBV9 | TRBD2 | TRBJ2-1
CASSPGWNEQFF | TGTGCCAGCAGTCCAGGGTGGAATGAGCAGTTCTTC | NA | TRBV28 | NA | TRBJ2-1
CASSPRETVGGPQHF | TGTGCCAGCAGTCCCCGGGAGACCGTGGGGGGGCCCCAGCATTTT | NA | TRBV6-6 | NA | TRBJ1-5
CASTPGQATHYAGYTF | TGTGCCAGCACCCCGGGACAGGCTACCCACTATGCTGGCTACACCTTC | NA | TRBV27 | TRBD1 | TRBJ1-2
CASSTGTGVAEAFF | TGTGCCAGCAGCACCGGGACAGGGGTCGCTGAAGCTTTCTTT | NA | TRBV7-9 | TRBD1 | TRBJ1-1
CASSAGLAGAAGEQYF | TGTGCCAGCAGCGCCGGACTAGCGGGAGCCGCTGGGGAGCAGTACTTC | once | TRBV5-5 | TRBD2 | TRBJ2-7
CASSPRGRGEKLFF | TGTGCCAGCAGCCCCAGGGGGCGCGGTGAAAAACTGTTTTTT | NA | TRBV6-5 | TRBD1 | TRBJ1-4
CASSQGRRRTDTQYF | TGTGCCAGCAGCCAAGGCAGGCGACGCACAGATACGCAGTATTTT | NA | TRBV14 | NA | TRBJ2-3
CASSFGGQNSPLHF | TGTGCCAGCAGCTTTGGAGGGCAGAATTCACCCCTCCACTTT | NA | TRBV11-2 | NA | TRBJ1-6
CATSPGGVGEAFF | TGTGCCACCAGCCCCGGGGGGGTTGGTGAAGCTTTCTTT | NA | TRBV15 | NA | TRBJ1-1
CASSPYGGQRYNEQFF | TGTGCCAGCAGCCCTTACGGGGGACAGCGTTACAATGAGCAGTTCTTC | NA | TRBV7-9 | NA | TRBJ2-1
CASSDGGGHQETQYF | TGTGCCAGCAGCGACGGCGGGGGGCACCAAGAGACCCAGTACTTC | NA | TRBV5-6 | TRBD2 | TRBJ2-5
CASSPQVNYGYTF | TGTGCCAGCAGCCCACAGGTTAACTATGGCTACACCTTC | NA | TRBV11-2 | NA | TRBJ1-2
CASSIRTGGALYGYTF | TGTGCCAGTAGTATCCGGACAGGGGGTGCCCTCTATGGCTACACCTTC | NA | TRBV19 | TRBD1 | TRBJ1-2
CASSISGTRGGNEQFF | TGCGCCAGCAGCATTTCCGGGACTAGGGGTGGGAATGAGCAGTTCTTC | NA | TRBV4-1 | TRBD2 | TRBJ2-1
CASSPLTGAGGELFF | TGTGCCAGCAGCCCCCTAACGGGAGCGGGCGGGGAGCTGTTTTTT | NA | TRBV6-2/TRBV6-3 | NA | TRBJ2-2
CATSREQGSNQPQHF | TGTGCCACCAGCAGAGAACAGGGGTCCAATCAGCCCCAGCATTTT | NA | TRBV15 | TRBD1 | TRBJ1-5
CASVAGSSYNEQFF | TGTGCCAGCGTAGCGGGGAGCTCCTACAATGAGCAGTTCTTC | NA | TRBV2 | TRBD2 | TRBJ2-1
CASSLTRGGWETQYF | TGTGCCAGCAGCTTGACCCGTGGCGGATGGGAGACCCAGTACTTC | NA | TRBV7-3 | NA | TRBJ2-5
CAWSTPTGGGETQYF | TGTGCCTGGAGCACCCCAACAGGGGGGGGAGAGACCCAGTACTTC | once | TRBV30 | NA | TRBJ2-5
CATSSGILDTIYF | TGTGCCACCAGCAGCGGGATCCTAGACACCATATATTTT | NA | TRBV15 | NA | TRBJ1-3
CASSPGTASSGANVLTF | TGTGCCAGCAGCCCCGGGACAGCTAGCTCTGGGGCCAACGTCCTGACTTTC | NA | TRBV5-8 | TRBD1 | TRBJ2-6
CASSPRTSGSRTQYF | TGTGCCAGCAGTCCCCGGACTAGCGGGAGTCGTACGCAGTATTTT | NA | TRBV28 | TRBD2 | TRBJ2-3
CASSLDLAEAFF | TGTGCCAGCAGCTTAGATTTGGCAGAAGCTTTCTTT | NA | TRBV11-3 | NA | TRBJ1-1
CASSVVAGGPSNEQFF | TGTGCCAGCAGCGTAGTCGCGGGAGGGCCGTCCAATGAGCAGTTCTTC | NA | TRBV9 | TRBD2 | TRBJ2-1
CASSPPQGAGANVLTF | TGTGCCAGCAGCCCACCCCAGGGGGCGGGGGCCAACGTCCTGACTTTC | NA | TRBV27 | TRBD1 | TRBJ2-6
CASSLSAGATTDTQYF | TGCGCCAGCAGCTTGTCGGCGGGGGCCACCACAGATACGCAGTATTTT | NA | TRBV5-1 | NA | TRBJ2-3
CASSLGQGGTGELFF | TGTGCCAGCAGCCTCGGACAGGGGGGAACCGGGGAGCTGTTTTTT | NA | TRBV7-2 | TRBD1 | TRBJ2-2
CASSLDPNSPLHF | TGTGCCAGCAGCTTAGACCCGAATTCACCCCTCCACTTT | NA | TRBV11-3 | NA | TRBJ1-6
CAISESGGLAGREQFF | TGTGCCATCAGTGAGTCGGGAGGACTAGCGGGTCGTGAGCAGTTCTTC | NA | TRBV10-3 | TRBD2 | TRBJ2-1
CASTYGTGEGGDEKLFF | TGTGCCAGCACCTACGGAACGGGAGAAGGTGGTGATGAAAAACTGTTTTTT | NA | TRBV21-1 | NA | TRBJ1-4
CASSIGLAGGYEQYF | TGCGCCAGCAGCATAGGACTAGCGGGGGGCTACGAGCAGTACTTC | NA | TRBV5-1 | TRBD2 | TRBJ2-7
CASSPAYGRQATYEQYF | TGTGCCAGCAGTCCCGCCTATGGGAGGCAGGCCACCTACGAGCAGTACTTC | NA | TRBV5-4 | NA | TRBJ2-7
CSASLAGVPDTQYF | TGCAGTGCTAGTTTGGCGGGAGTTCCAGATACGCAGTATTTT | once | TRBV20-1 | TRBD2 | TRBJ2-3
CASRGPSYNSPLHF | TGTGCCAGCAGGGGGCCCTCCTATAATTCACCCCTCCACTTT | NA | TRBV25-1 | NA | TRBJ1-6
CASSLVGGLNTEAFF | TGTGCCAGCAGCTTAGTAGGAGGGCTGAACACTGAAGCTTTCTTT | once | TRBV7-9 | NA | TRBJ1-1
CASSPRTTYEQYF | TGTGCCAGCAGTCCCCGGACAACCTACGAGCAGTACTTC | NA | TRBV27 | NA | TRBJ2-7
CASALAQGATEAFF | TGTGCCAGCGCCCTAGCCCAGGGGGCAACTGAAGCTTTCTTT | NA | TRBV7-9 | TRBD1 | TRBJ1-1
CASSFIYTGTLDPGTEAFF | TGTGCCAGCAGTTTCATCTATACCGGGACATTGGACCCCGGCACTGAAGCTTTCTTT | NA | TRBV27 | NA | TRBJ1-1